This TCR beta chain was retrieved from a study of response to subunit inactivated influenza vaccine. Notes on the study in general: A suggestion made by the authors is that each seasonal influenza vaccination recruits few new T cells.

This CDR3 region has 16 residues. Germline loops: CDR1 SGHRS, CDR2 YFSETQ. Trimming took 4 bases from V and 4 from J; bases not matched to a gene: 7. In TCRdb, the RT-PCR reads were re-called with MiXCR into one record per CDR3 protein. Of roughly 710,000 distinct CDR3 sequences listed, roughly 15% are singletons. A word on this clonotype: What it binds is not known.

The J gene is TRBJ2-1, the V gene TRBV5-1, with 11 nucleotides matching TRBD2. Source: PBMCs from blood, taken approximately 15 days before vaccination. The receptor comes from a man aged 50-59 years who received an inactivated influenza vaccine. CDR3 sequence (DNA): TGCGCCAGCAGCCCCGGACTAGCGGGCTTATACAATGAGCAGTTCTTC. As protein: CASSPGLAGLYNEQFF.